The 18 T cell receptor beta chains below all came from one sample that was sequenced in a study of response to subunit inactivated influenza vaccine. TCRdb reanalysed the RT-PCR reads using MiXCR and keeps one entry per CDR3 protein. Of 530,000 or so distinct CDR3 sequences listed, about 14% are singletons. This material consisted of PBMCs from blood, taken roughly 12 days after vaccination. The receptors originated from a man aged 45-65 years who received an inactivated influenza vaccine.

The rearrangement links TRBV6-2 or TRBV6-3 to TRBJ2-3, with 7 bases matching TRBD1. The CDR3 consists of 17 residues. The V gene's germline CDR1 is MNHEY and CDR2 SVGEGT. V shed 6 bases and J 0 bases; nucleotides not matched to a gene: 12. The CDR3 DNA reads TGTGCCAGCAGAAGCTGGACCGGGACAGCCAGCACAGATACGCAGTATTTT. Its protein product is CASRSWTGTASTDTQYF.

The chain carries TRBV11-2 and TRBJ2-1, with D perhaps matching TRBD2 (6 bases). From germline, CDR1 is SGHAT and CDR2 FQNNGV. The CDR3 extends over 16 amino acids. The V gene lost 3 bases and the J gene lost 0 bases, with 12 bases spanning the gap. This chain's CDR3 is CASSLGLLSSYNEQFF. The CDR3 DNA follows: TGTGCCAGCAGCTTGGGACTCTTGAGCTCCTACAATGAGCAGTTCTTC.

V is TRBV10-3 and J is TRBJ1-2, with TRBD1 matching over 8 bases. Trimming removed 3 bases from V and 5 bases from J; junction bases left unmatched: 8. Per the germline V gene, CDR1 is ENHRY and CDR2 is SYGVKD. The CDR3 is made up of 15 amino acids. CDR3 DNA: TGTGCCATCAGTGATGTGGACAGGGCGGGATATGGCTACACCTTC. Protein: CAISDVDRAGYGYTF.

This chain uses TRBV9 with TRBJ2-1; 7 nucleotides line up with TRBD1. CDR1 is SGDLS and CDR2 is YYNGEE in the germline V gene. This CDR3 is 19 amino acids long. The V and J ends lost 2 bases and 7 bases, in that order; junction bases with no gene match: 21. In nucleotides, the CDR3 is TGTGCCAGCAGCGTGGGATCCCCCAGGGGGACCCCGACGGAAAATGAGCAGTTCTTC. Translation: CASSVGSPRGTPTENEQFF.

The rearrangement joins TRBV30 to TRBJ2-7; 9 bases agree with TRBD1. The germline V gene encodes CDR1 GTSNPN and CDR2 SVGIG (reference sequence). The CDR3 has 13 amino acids. J lost 3 bases, V lost 3 bases, and 3 bases had no gene match. CDR3 sequence: CAWSAGQGYEQYF. CDR3 coding DNA: TGTGCCTGGAGCGCGGGACAGGGCTACGAGCAGTACTTC.

This clonotype appeared a few times. The gene calls are TRBV19 and TRBJ2-7; 11 nucleotides line up with TRBD2. V lost 4 bases, J lost 2 bases, and 4 bases stayed unmatched. This CDR3 is 15 amino acids long. CDR1 is LNHDA and CDR2 is SQIVND in the germline V gene (reference sequence). The CDR3 loop reads CASSTSGRSPYEQYF. CDR3 DNA sequence: TGTGCCAGTAGTACTAGCGGGAGGTCTCCCTACGAGCAGTACTTC.

This clonotype has a count of ten or more. This chain links TRBV28 with TRBJ2-1; 7 bases line up with TRBD1. The CDR3 covers 15 residues. V lost 2 bases to trimming and J lost 3 bases; unmatched junction nucleotides: 4. Germline CDR1 and CDR2: MDHEN and SYDVKM. The CDR3 protein is CASSLRDSFYNEQFF. The CDR3 DNA reads TGTGCCAGCAGTTTACGGGACAGCTTCTACAATGAGCAGTTCTTC.

The V call is TRBV6-1, the J call TRBJ2-5, with 10 bases that match TRBD2. From germline, CDR1 is MNHNS and CDR2 SASEGT. This CDR3 is built from 14 residues. Trimming at V came to 7 bases and at J to 4 bases, leaving 6 bases not matched to a gene. The DNA for the CDR3 is TGTGCCAGCATTAAGCGGGAGGGTGGAGAGACCCAGTACTTC. This sequence encodes CASIKREGGETQYF.

This clonotype was counted ten times or more. This chain's CDR3 is CASSQGGNTGELFF. The CDR3 DNA is TGTGCCAGCAGTCAAGGAGGGAACACCGGGGAGCTGTTTTTT. The gene calls are TRBV2 and TRBJ2-2, with D possibly being TRBD2 (5 bases). Germline V gene data show CDR1 as SNHLY and CDR2 as FYNNEI. The CDR3 length is 14 residues. Trimming removed 5 bases from V and 1 base from J, with 8 bases in between.

The gene calls are TRBV20-1 and TRBJ2-2; D unclear. CDR1 and CDR2 (germline): DFQATT, SNEGSKA (reference sequence). Trimming cost V 4 bases and J 1 base, with 10 bases left between them. The CDR3 consists of 14 residues. The CDR3 nucleotides are TGCAGTGCTAAAGGGCCCTTGAACACCGGGGAGCTGTTTTTT. This gives the protein CSAKGPLNTGELFF.

The chain couples TRBV5-1 to TRBJ1-4; D is unresolved. V gave up 3 bases and J gave up 8 bases, with 17 bases separating them. The CDR3 length is 15 residues. CDR1 is SGHRS, CDR2 YFSETQ, per germline. CDR3 in amino acids: CASSYGLPGMEKLFF. CDR3 DNA sequence: TGCGCCAGCAGCTACGGACTGCCTGGGATGGAAAAACTGTTTTTT. Full variable domain (missing parts from reference TRBV5-1 and TRBJ1-4): KAGVTQTPRYLIKTRGQQVTLSCSPISGHRSVSWYQQTPGQGLQFLFEYFSETQRNKGNFPGRFSGRQFSNSRSEMNVSTLELGDSALYLCASSYGLPGMEKLFFGSGTQLSVL.

The chain carries TRBV5-1 and TRBJ1-4; 8 bases are a match to TRBD1. The V and J ends lost 3 bases and 8 bases, in that order; junction bases with no gene match: 6. CDR3 size: 14 residues. The germline V gene has CDR1 SGHRS and CDR2 YFSETQ. CDR3 sequence reads: CASSSGQGHEKLFF. CDR3 coding DNA: TGCGCCAGCAGCTCCGGACAGGGCCACGAAAAACTGTTTTTT.

This clonotype was detected only a few times. The chain recombines TRBV7-2 with TRBJ2-3; 9 bases match TRBD2. V shed 0 bases and J 3 bases; nucleotides not matched to a gene: 7. There are 17 residues in the CDR3. Germline CDR1 reads SGHTA; CDR2 reads FQGNSA. DNA of the CDR3: TGTGCCAGCAGCTTAGCGAGGGCTAGCGGGATGACAGATACGCAGTATTTT. Translated: CASSLARASGMTDTQYF.

The V gene is TRBV19, the J gene TRBJ2-1, with D perhaps being TRBD1 or TRBD2 (5 bases each). Germline V gene data show CDR1 as LNHDA and CDR2 as SQIVND (reference sequence). Trimming stripped 4 bases from V and 9 bases from J, with 13 bases between. This CDR3 comprises 13 residues. CDR3 in amino acids: CASSTGARGEQFF. CDR3 in DNA: TGTGCCAGTAGTACCGGGGCTAGGGGTGAGCAGTTCTTC. The full variable domain, completed using reference TRBV19 and TRBJ2-1, is DGGITQSPKYLFRKEGQNVTLSCEQNLNHDAMYWYRQDPGQGLRLIYYSQIVNDFQKGDIAEGYSVSREKKESFPLTVTSAQKNPTAFYLCASSTGARGEQFFGPGTRLTVL.

This clonotype has only a few counts. The genes are TRBV4-1 and TRBJ2-2; 7 bases agree with TRBD2. CDR3 length: 13 residues. The trim removed 5 bases at V and 7 bases at J, leaving 4 bases unmatched. Germline assignment: CDR1 MGHRA and CDR2 YSYEKL. CDR3 loop: CASSIREGGELFF. The CDR3 DNA is TGCGCCAGCAGCATCAGGGAGGGCGGGGAGCTGTTTTTT.

The rearrangement joins TRBV12-3 or TRBV12-4 to TRBJ2-1; D is unresolved. The CDR3 is 14 amino acids. V was trimmed by 0 bases and J by 4 bases, leaving 7 bases between them. Written as DNA, the CDR3 is TGTGCCAGCAGTTTAGCGGAGATGTACAATGAGCAGTTCTTC. Residues: CASSLAEMYNEQFF.

This clonotype was seen ten or more times. V usage is TRBV3-1 and J usage is TRBJ2-7, with a weak D call TRBD2 (6 bases). Looked up from germline, CDR1 is LGHDT and CDR2 is YNNKEL (reference sequence). CDR3 length equals 13 residues. The V and J ends lost 6 bases and 0 bases respectively, with 9 bases between them. The CDR3: CASRLAASYEQYF. CDR3 nucleotides: TGTGCCAGCAGGTTAGCGGCCTCCTACGAGCAGTACTTC.

This chain links TRBV10-3 with TRBJ1-5; D is uncertain. The V and J ends lost 0 bases and 7 bases respectively, with 13 bases between them. Germline V lookup: CDR1 ENHRY, CDR2 SYGVKD. The CDR3 sequence is 15 residues long. This CDR3 is CAISESFRVQQPQHF. The CDR3 nucleotides read TGTGCCATCAGTGAGTCGTTTAGGGTTCAGCAGCCCCAGCATTTT.